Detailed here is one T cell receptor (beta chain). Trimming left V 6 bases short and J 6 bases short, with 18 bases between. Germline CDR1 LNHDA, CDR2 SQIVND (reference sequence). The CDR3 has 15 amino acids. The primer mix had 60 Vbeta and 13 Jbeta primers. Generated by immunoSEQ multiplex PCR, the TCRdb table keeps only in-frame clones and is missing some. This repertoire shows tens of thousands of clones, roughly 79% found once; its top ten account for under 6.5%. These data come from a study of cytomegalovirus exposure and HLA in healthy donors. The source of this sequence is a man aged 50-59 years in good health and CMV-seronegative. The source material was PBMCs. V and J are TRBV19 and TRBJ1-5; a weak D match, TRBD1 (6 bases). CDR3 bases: TGTGCCAGTAGGGGGAAAGGGGGAGACCGTCAGCCCCAGCATTTT. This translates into CASRGKGGDRQPQHF.